The 23 T cell receptor beta chains presented below share a single source sample, sequenced in a study of T cells in Graves' hyperthyroidism and ophthalmopathy. Researchers amplified the TCR beta CDR3 regions from RNA transcripts. In the first-round RT-PCR of the TCR CDR3, the HTBI primer set was used. TCRdb passed the multiplex PCR reads through MiXCR, listing each CDR3 protein once. The table includes approximately 360,000 distinct CDR3 sequences, around 25% detected once. Source material: blood. These receptors were collected from a man between 50 and 59 years old with Graves' hyperthyroidism.

This clonotype was seen ten or more times. As DNA, the CDR3 is TGCGCCAGCAGCTCCAACCTGCGGGACTACACAGATACGCAGTATTTT. Translation gives CASSSNLRDYTDTQYF. The chain uses TRBV5-1 and TRBJ2-3; 7 bases fit TRBD2. Trimming took 3 bases from V and 2 from J; bases not matched to a gene: 9. This CDR3 spans 16 amino acids. Per germline, CDR1 SGHRS and CDR2 YFSETQ.

As for this clonotype: The germline gene is not matched at one end of the junction; a read error may be the cause. The chain is built from TRBV7-9 and TRBJ2-2; TRBD1 aligns across 8 bases. Per the germline V gene, CDR1 is SEHNR and CDR2 is FQNEAQ (reference sequence). The CDR3 sequence is 13 residues long. In DNA, the CDR3 is TGTGCCAGCAGCTTGATGACGGACAGGGAACTGTTTTTT. It yields the protein CASSLMTDRELFF.

In this sample, this clonotype turned up many times. The genes are TRBV28 and TRBJ2-3; tentatively, D is TRBD1 or TRBD2 (5 bases each). V gave up 8 bases and J gave up 10 bases, with 19 bases separating them. The CDR3 totals 13 residues. CDR1 MDHEN and CDR2 SYDVKM come from the germline V gene. CDR3 amino acids: CASSKGTQGSQYF. The CDR3 DNA reads as TGTGCCAGCTCGAAAGGGACCCAAGGGTCGCAGTATTTT.

V usage is TRBV2 and J usage is TRBJ1-5; 8 bases are shared with TRBD1. Germline trimming cut 4 bases from V and 7 bases from J; bases unmatched to any gene: 6. Germline V gives CDR1 SNHLY, CDR2 FYNNEI. The CDR3 length is 14 residues. Written as DNA, the CDR3 is TGTGCCAGCAGTGCAGACAGGGGAGCACAGCCCCAGCATTTT. Translated, it gives CASSADRGAQPQHF.

This clonotype was observed a handful of times. The rearrangement joins TRBV20-1 to TRBJ2-3; 10 bases match TRBD1. After removal of 5 bases from V and 4 bases from J, the junction contained 9 bases not matched to a gene. The germline V gene encodes CDR1 DFQATT and CDR2 SNEGSKA (reference sequence). CDR3 length equals 15 residues. The CDR3 DNA follows: TGCAGTGCTCAAGGGGGGACAGGGGCCCCAGATACGCAGTATTTT. Protein: CSAQGGTGAPDTQYF.

The chain has TRBV11-3 and TRBJ2-2; D is possibly TRBD2 (5 bases). CDR1 SGHNT and CDR2 YENEEA come from the germline V gene. This CDR3 spans 11 amino acids. Trimming stripped 5 bases from V and 9 bases from J, with 7 bases between. CDR3 sequence (DNA): TGTGCCAGCAGCCCGGACTGGGAGCTGTTTTTT. Amino acid sequence: CASSPDWELFF. Looking up the rest from reference TRBV11-3 and TRBJ2-2 gives the full variable domain: EAGVVQSPRYKIIEKKQPVAFWCNPISGHNTLYWYLQNLGQGPELLIRYENEEAVDDSQLPKDRFSAERLKGVDSTLKIQPAELGDSAVYLCASSPDWELFFGEGSRLTVL.

In its sample, this clonotype was seen a few times. The genes are TRBV7-3 and TRBJ2-1; D is unresolved. The CDR3 contains 12 residues. Germline V gene sequence: CDR1 SGHTA, CDR2 FQGTGA. V lost 0 bases to trimming and J lost 8 bases, with 5 bases between them. The CDR3 protein is CASSLTGYEQFF. The CDR3 DNA follows: TGTGCCAGCAGCTTAACTGGCTATGAGCAGTTCTTC.

This clonotype came up a few times. The genes are TRBV15 and TRBJ2-2; D perhaps matches TRBD2 (6 bases). The CDR3 consists of 16 residues. V was cut by 1 base and J by 4 bases, with 13 bases left in between. Germline V gene sequence: CDR1 LNHNV, CDR2 YYDKDF (reference sequence). The CDR3 DNA follows: TGTGCCACCAGCAGAGTCGGGGGTTCGGTCACCGGGGAGCTGTTTTTT. It yields the protein CATSRVGGSVTGELFF.

This clonotype was seen more than once but under ten times. The CDR3 here is CASGTSGRAYEQYF. As DNA, the CDR3 is TGTGCCAGCGGAACTAGCGGGAGGGCCTACGAGCAGTACTTC. V gene TRBV6-2 or TRBV6-3 combines with J gene TRBJ2-7; 13 positions match TRBD2. This CDR3 is built from 14 residues. Germline CDR1 reads MNHEY; CDR2 reads SVGEGT. With 8 bases clipped from V and 2 bases from J, the junction kept 3 bases outside the gene matches.

CDR3 amino acids: CSAREGAREQYF. The CDR3 nucleotides read TGCAGCGCCCGGGAAGGGGCGAGGGAGCAGTACTTC. The chain employs TRBV29-1 and TRBJ2-7, with D perhaps being TRBD1 or TRBD2 (5 bases each). From germline, CDR1 is SQVTM and CDR2 ANQGSEA. The CDR3 covers 12 residues. Between the trimmed V and J ends, which lost 7 bases and 7 bases, there was a span of 17 bases.

This clonotype has just a few counts. The genes are TRBV6-5 and TRBJ1-1, with D unclear. The CDR3 runs to 13 residues. The V and J ends lost 2 bases and 1 base respectively, with 5 bases between them. Germline CDR1 reads MNHEY; CDR2 reads SVGAGI. CDR3 sequence: CASSYLRNTEAFF. The CDR3 coding sequence is TGTGCCAGCAGTTACCTTAGGAACACTGAAGCTTTCTTT.

The rearrangement links TRBV3-1 to TRBJ1-1; D is uncertain. Trimming cost V 0 bases and J 8 bases, with 7 bases left between them. From germline, CDR1 is LGHDT and CDR2 YNNKEL (reference sequence). The CDR3 contains 12 residues. The chain's CDR3 is CASSQDQEEAFF. The CDR3 DNA is TGTGCCAGCAGCCAAGATCAGGAGGAAGCTTTCTTT.

Worth noting for this clonotype: Given a much more abundant clone one base away, this may be a read error. As DNA, the CDR3 is TGTGCCAGCAGCTTAGTAAAGGCCACCTACGGGCAGTACTTC. Its protein is CASSLVKATYGQYF. The V gene is TRBV7-2, the J gene TRBJ2-7; D ambiguous. In germline, CDR1 is SGHTA, CDR2 FQGNSA. The length of the CDR3 is 14 residues.

V usage is TRBV24-1 and J usage is TRBJ2-7; 9 nucleotides line up with TRBD1. Germline values: CDR1 KGHDR, CDR2 SFDVKD. J gave up 3 bases and V 4 bases, and 9 bases lay outside the gene matches. This CDR3 is built from 16 residues. CDR3 protein: CATSERDREGIYEQYF. As DNA, the CDR3 is TGTGCCACCAGTGAACGGGACAGGGAGGGGATCTACGAGCAGTACTTC.

This clonotype showed up just a few times. The J gene is TRBJ1-2, the V gene TRBV5-1; D ambiguous. The germline gives CDR1 SGHRS, CDR2 YFSETQ. The length of the CDR3 is 15 residues. Trimming shortened V by 0 bases and J by 7 bases, and 16 bases separated the two germline ends. CDR3 coding DNA: TGCGCCAGCAGCTTGGACCTGGCACCGGGCAGTGGCTACACCTTC. Amino acids: CASSLDLAPGSGYTF.

V gene TRBV3-1 combines with J gene TRBJ1-1; no clear D. The CDR3 runs to 12 residues. V dropped 3 bases and J dropped 7 bases, with 9 bases sitting between them. Per germline, CDR1 LGHDT and CDR2 YNNKEL (reference sequence). CDR3 DNA sequence: TGTGCCAGCAGCCAGTCGGCGGGTGAAGCTTTCTTT. It specifies CASSQSAGEAFF. The whole variable domain, filled in from reference TRBV3-1 and TRBJ1-1, reads DTAVSQTPKYLVTQMGNDKSIKCEQNLGHDTMYWYKQDSKKFLKIMFSYNNKELIINETVPNRFSPKSPDKAHLNLHINSLELGDSAVYFCASSQSAGEAFFGQGTRLTVV.

The rearrangement joins TRBV11-3 to TRBJ1-1; no clear D gene. V was pared by 5 bases and J by 9 bases, with 10 bases between. CDR3 size: 11 residues. Germline V gives CDR1 SGHNT, CDR2 YENEEA. The CDR3 DNA reads TGTGCCAGCAGCCCTCAGCGGCAAGCTTTCTTT. Amino acid sequence: CASSPQRQAFF.

The chain links TRBV20-1 to TRBJ1-4, with 8 bases identical to TRBD1. The CDR3 covers 15 residues. Losses at the gene ends were 0 bases for V and 8 bases for J; bases not matched to a gene: 8. The germline V gene has CDR1 DFQATT and CDR2 SNEGSKA (reference sequence). CDR3: CSARDEGQGGEKLFF. DNA for the CDR3: TGCAGTGCTAGAGATGAAGGACAGGGCGGGGAAAAACTGTTTTTT.

The rearrangement joins TRBV19 to TRBJ2-7; 8 bases align to TRBD2. J gave up 1 base and V 1 base, and 3 bases lay outside the gene matches. The CDR3 is 15 amino acids. Germline values: CDR1 LNHDA, CDR2 SQIVND (reference sequence). CDR3 coding DNA: TGTGCCAGTAGTATAGGTAGCGGGAATTCCTACGAGCAGTACTTC. Its protein is CASSIGSGNSYEQYF.

V gene TRBV5-1 combines with J gene TRBJ1-4, with D unclear. The CDR3 consists of 14 residues. With 1 base removed from V and 1 base from J, the gap between germline ends came to 5 bases. Germline V lookup: CDR1 SGHRS, CDR2 YFSETQ. The CDR3: CASSLFGTNEKLFF. For the CDR3, the DNA is TGCGCCAGCAGCTTGTTCGGAACTAATGAAAAACTGTTTTTT.

This clonotype was counted between two and nine times. The chain recombines TRBV20-1 with TRBJ1-5; no firm D call. Germline loops: CDR1 DFQATT, CDR2 SNEGSKA (reference sequence). V lost 6 bases and J 4 bases, leaving 13 bases between the germline ends. The CDR3 sequence is 13 residues long. CDR3 in amino acids: CSAPPKENQPQHF. CDR3 coding DNA: TGCAGTGCCCCCCCTAAGGAAAATCAGCCCCAGCATTTT.

This clonotype was seen more than once but under ten times. J is TRBJ2-1 and V is TRBV20-1, with a possible D match to TRBD1 (5 bases). The germline V gene encodes CDR1 DFQATT and CDR2 SNEGSKA (reference sequence). This CDR3 has 12 amino acids. V shed 0 bases and J shed 7 bases, with 7 bases lying between them. CDR3 residues: CSARDQGNEQFF. The CDR3 region has the DNA TGCAGTGCTAGAGATCAGGGAAATGAGCAGTTCTTC.

This clonotype was picked up many times. This rearrangement joins TRBV11-1 to TRBJ2-1, with D perhaps matching TRBD2 (7 bases). CDR1 is SGHAT, CDR2 FQDESV, per germline (reference sequence). Trimming left V 8 bases short and J 6 bases short, with 14 bases between. The CDR3 extends over 13 amino acids. The CDR3 DNA is TGTGCCAGCGTAGGGGGGGGCCGCAATGAGCAGTTCTTC. It specifies CASVGGGRNEQFF. Full variable domain (remainder filled in from reference TRBV11-1 and TRBJ2-1): EAEVAQSPRYKITEKSQAVAFWCDPISGHATLYWYRQILGQGPELLVQFQDESVVDDSQLPKDRFSAERLKGVDSTLKIQPAELGDSAMYLCASVGGGRNEQFFGPGTRLTVL.